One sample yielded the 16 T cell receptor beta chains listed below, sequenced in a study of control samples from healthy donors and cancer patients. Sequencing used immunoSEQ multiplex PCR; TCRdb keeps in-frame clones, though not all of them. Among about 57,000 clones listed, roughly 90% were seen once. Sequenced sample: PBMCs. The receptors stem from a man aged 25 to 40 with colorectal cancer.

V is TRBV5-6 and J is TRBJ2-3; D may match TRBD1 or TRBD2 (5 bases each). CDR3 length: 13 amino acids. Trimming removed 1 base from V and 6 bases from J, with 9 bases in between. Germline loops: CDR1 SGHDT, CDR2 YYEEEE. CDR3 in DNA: TGTGCCAGCAGCTTGACGGGGCCGGATACGCAGTATTTT. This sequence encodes CASSLTGPDTQYF.

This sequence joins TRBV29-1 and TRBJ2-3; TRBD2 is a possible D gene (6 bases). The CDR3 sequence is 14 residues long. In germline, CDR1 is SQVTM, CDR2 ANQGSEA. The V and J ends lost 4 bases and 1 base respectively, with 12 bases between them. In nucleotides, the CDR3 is TGCAGCGTTGGGGGGGTCGGGGGCACAGATACGCAGTATTTT. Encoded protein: CSVGGVGGTDTQYF.

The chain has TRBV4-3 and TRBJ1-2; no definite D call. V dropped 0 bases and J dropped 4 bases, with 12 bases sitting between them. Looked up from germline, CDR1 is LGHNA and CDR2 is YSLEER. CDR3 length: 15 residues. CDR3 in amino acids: CASSQDSGKGYGYTF. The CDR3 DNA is TGCGCCAGCAGCCAAGATAGTGGGAAGGGCTATGGCTACACCTTC.

The CDR3, as DNA: TGTGCCAGCAGTGAAGCGCTTCGGGGAAACTATGGCTACACCTTC. Translating it yields CASSEALRGNYGYTF. The chain combines TRBV2 with TRBJ1-2; D uncertain. The germline V gene has CDR1 SNHLY and CDR2 FYNNEI. The ends were cut back, 0 bases at V and 2 bases at J, with 10 bases in the middle. The CDR3 is 15 amino acids.

This chain's CDR3 is CASSPGAEPYEQYV. CDR3 sequence (DNA): TGTGCCAGCAGCCCGGGGGCAGAGCCCTACGAGCAGTACGTC. The rearrangement joins TRBV9 to TRBJ2-7; D could derive from TRBD1 or TRBD2 (6 bases each). CDR3 length: 14 amino acids. With 4 bases removed from V and 2 bases from J, the gap between germline ends came to 13 bases. Germline CDR1 and CDR2: SGDLS and YYNGEE.

DNA for the CDR3: TGTGCCAGCAGCGGATCGACAGGGGGGGAGTTCTTC. It codes for CASSGSTGGEFF. This rearrangement joins TRBV9 to TRBJ2-1; 9 bases fit TRBD1. Germline V gene data show CDR1 as SGDLS and CDR2 as YYNGEE. Unmatched junction bases numbered 6, after V lost 3 bases and J lost 14 bases. The CDR3 spans 12 residues.

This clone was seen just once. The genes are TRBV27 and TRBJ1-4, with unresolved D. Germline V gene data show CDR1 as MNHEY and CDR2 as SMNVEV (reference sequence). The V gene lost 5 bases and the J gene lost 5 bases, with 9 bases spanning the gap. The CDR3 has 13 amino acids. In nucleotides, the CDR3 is TGTGCCAGCAGTCCCGGGTACAATGAAAAACTGTTTTTT. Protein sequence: CASSPGYNEKLFF.

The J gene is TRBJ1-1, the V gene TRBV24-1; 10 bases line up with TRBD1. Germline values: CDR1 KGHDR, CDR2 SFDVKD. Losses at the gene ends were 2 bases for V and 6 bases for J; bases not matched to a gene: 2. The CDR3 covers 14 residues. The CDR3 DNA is TGTGCCACCAGTGATTCGACAGGGGGCCCTGAAGCTTTCTTT. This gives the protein CATSDSTGGPEAFF.

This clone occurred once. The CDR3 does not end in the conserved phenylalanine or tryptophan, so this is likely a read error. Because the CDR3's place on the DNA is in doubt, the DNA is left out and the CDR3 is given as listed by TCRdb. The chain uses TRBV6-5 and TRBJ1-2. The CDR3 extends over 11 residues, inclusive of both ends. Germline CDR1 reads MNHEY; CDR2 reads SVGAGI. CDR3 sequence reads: CASSRSGPPSA.

The CDR3, as DNA: TGTGCCTGGAATACCGGAAACACCATATATTTT. As protein: CAWNTGNTIYF. The chain uses TRBV30 and TRBJ1-3, with D uncertain. Per germline, CDR1 GTSNPN and CDR2 SVGIG (reference sequence). The length of the CDR3 is 11 residues. Trimming stripped 4 bases from V and 4 bases from J, with 5 bases between.

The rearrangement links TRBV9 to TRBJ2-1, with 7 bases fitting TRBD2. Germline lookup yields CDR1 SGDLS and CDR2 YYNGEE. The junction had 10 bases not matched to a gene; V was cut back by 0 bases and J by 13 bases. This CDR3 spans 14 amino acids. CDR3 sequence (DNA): TGTGCCAGCAGCGTAGAGTTGGGGAGGGGACCCCAGTTCTTC. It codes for CASSVELGRGPQFF.

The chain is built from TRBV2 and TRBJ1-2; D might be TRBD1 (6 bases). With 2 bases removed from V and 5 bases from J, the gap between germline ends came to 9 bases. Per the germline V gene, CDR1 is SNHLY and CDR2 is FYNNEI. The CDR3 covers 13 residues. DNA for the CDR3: TGTGCCAGCAGTGAACAGGGGCAGTATGGCTACACCTTC. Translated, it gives CASSEQGQYGYTF. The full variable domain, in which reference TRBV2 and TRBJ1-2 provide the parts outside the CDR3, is EPEVTQTPSHQVTQMGQEVILRCVPISNHLYFYWYRQILGQKVEFLVSFYNNEISEKSEIFDDQFSVERPDGSNFTLKIRSTKLEDSAMYFCASSEQGQYGYTFGSGTRLTVV.

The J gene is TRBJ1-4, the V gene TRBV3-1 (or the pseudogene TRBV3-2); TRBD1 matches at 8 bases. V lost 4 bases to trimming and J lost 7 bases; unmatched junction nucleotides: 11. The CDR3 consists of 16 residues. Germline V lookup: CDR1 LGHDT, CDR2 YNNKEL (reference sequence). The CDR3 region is CASSREDRGGGEKLFF. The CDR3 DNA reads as TGTGCCAGCAGCCGAGAAGACAGGGGAGGAGGTGAAAAACTGTTTTTT.

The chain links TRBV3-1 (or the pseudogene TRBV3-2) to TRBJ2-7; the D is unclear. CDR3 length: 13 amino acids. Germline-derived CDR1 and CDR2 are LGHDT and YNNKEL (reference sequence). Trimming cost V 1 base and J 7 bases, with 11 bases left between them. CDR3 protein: CASSQVWPEEQYF. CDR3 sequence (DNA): TGTGCCAGCAGCCAAGTTTGGCCAGAGGAGCAGTACTTC.

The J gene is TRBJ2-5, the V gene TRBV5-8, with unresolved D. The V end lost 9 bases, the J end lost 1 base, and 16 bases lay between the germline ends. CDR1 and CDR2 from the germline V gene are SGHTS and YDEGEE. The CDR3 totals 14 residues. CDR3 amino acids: CATYRWRLQETQYF. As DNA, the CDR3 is TGTGCCACGTACCGTTGGCGGCTCCAAGAGACCCAGTACTTC. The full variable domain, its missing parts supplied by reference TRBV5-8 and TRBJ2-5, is EAGVTQSPTHLIKTRGQQATLRCSPISGHTSVYWYQQALGLGLQFLLWYDEGEERNRGNFPPRFSGRQFPNYSSELNVNALELEDSALYLCATYRWRLQETQYFGPGTRLLVL.

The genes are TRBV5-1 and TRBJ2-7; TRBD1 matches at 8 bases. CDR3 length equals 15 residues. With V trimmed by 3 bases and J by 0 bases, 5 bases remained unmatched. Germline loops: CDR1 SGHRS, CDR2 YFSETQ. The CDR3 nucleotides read TGCGCCAGCAGCTCAGGACAGGGAAACTCCTACGAGCAGTACGTC. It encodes CASSSGQGNSYEQYV.